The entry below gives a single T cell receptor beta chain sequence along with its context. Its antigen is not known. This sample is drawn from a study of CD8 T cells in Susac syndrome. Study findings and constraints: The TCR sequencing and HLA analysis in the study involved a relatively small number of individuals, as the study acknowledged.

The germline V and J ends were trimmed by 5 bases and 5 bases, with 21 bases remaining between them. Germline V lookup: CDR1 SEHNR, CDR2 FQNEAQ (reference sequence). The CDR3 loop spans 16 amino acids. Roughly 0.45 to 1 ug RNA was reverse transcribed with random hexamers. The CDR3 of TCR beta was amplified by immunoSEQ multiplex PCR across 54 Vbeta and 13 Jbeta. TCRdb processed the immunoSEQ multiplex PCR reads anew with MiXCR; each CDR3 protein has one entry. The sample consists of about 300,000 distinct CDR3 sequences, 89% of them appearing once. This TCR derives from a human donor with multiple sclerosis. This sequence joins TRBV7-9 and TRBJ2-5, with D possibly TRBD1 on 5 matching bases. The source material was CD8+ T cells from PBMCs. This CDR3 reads CASSRLDSGKLETQYF. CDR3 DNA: TGTGCCAGCAGCCGATTGGATTCAGGGAAACTGGAGACCCAGTACTTC.